This T cell receptor (beta chain) was recovered during a study of blood T cell repertoires in COVID-19. Germline loops: CDR1 MNHEY, CDR2 SVGAGI. The CDR3 consists of 14 residues. The V and J ends lost 6 bases and 4 bases, in that order; junction bases with no gene match: 6. The data were produced by immunoSEQ multiplex PCR, yet TCRdb's version contains in-frame clones alone and is incomplete. The sample has over 150,000 clones, over 80% seen once. V and J are TRBV6-5 and TRBJ2-3; TRBD2 aligns across 8 bases. The clonotype comes from a woman between 40 and 55 years old with COVID-19, enrolled during active disease. The sample comprised peripheral blood. The CDR3 loop reads CASRKTSAPDTQYF. The CDR3 nucleotides read TGTGCCAGCAGGAAGACTAGCGCTCCAGATACGCAGTATTTT.